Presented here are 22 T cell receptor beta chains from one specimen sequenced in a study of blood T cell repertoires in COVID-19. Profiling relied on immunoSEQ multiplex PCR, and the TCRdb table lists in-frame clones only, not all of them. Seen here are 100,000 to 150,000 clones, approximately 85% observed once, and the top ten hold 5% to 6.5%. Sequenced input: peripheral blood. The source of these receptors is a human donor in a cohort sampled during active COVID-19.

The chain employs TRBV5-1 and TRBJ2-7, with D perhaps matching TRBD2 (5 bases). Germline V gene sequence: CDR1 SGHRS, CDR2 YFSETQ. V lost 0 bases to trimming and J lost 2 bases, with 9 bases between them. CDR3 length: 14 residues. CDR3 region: CASSLARGTYEQYF. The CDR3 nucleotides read TGCGCCAGCAGCTTGGCCCGGGGAACCTACGAGCAGTACTTC.

CDR3 nucleotide sequence: TGTGCCACCAGTGGAGGGGGATCCTACAATGAGCAGTTCTTC. It specifies CATSGGGSYNEQFF. The chain is built from TRBV24-1 and TRBJ2-1; D might be TRBD1 (6 bases). This CDR3 spans 14 amino acids. Germline V gene data show CDR1 as KGHDR and CDR2 as SFDVKD. With 5 bases removed from V and 1 base from J, the gap between germline ends came to 8 bases.

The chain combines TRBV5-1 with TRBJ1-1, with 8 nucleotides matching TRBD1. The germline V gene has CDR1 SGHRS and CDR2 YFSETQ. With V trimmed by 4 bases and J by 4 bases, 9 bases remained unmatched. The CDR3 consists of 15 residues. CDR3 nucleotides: TGCGCCAGCAGCGTAGAACAGGGGGTCGGCACTGAAGCTTTCTTT. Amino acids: CASSVEQGVGTEAFF.

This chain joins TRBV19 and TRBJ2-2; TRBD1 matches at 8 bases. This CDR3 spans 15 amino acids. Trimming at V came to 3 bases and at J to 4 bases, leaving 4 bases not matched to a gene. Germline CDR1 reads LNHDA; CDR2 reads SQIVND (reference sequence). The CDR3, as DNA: TGTGCCAGTAGTATTTTAGGACAGGGCACCGGGGAGCTGTTTTTT. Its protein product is CASSILGQGTGELFF.

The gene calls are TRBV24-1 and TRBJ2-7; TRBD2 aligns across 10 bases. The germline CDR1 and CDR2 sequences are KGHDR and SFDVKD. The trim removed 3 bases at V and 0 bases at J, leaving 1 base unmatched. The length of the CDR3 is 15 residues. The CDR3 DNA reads TGTGCCACCAGTGATGTAGCGGGAGGCTCCTACGAGCAGTACTTC. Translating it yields CATSDVAGGSYEQYF.

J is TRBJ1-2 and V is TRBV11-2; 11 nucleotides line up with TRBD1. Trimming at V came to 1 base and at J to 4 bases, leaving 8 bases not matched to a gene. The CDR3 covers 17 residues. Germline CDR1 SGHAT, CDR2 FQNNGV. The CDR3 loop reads CASSLGRTGGSSYGYTF. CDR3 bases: TGTGCCAGCAGCTTAGGGAGGACAGGGGGCTCTAGCTATGGCTACACCTTC.

CDR3 DNA: TGTGCCAGCAGCAAGGCTACAGGGAGTCGTCAAGAGACCCAGTACTTC. Translating gives CASSKATGSRQETQYF. This chain links TRBV11-3 with TRBJ2-5; a weak D match, TRBD1 (6 bases). The CDR3 totals 16 residues. In germline, CDR1 is SGHNT, CDR2 YENEEA. With 5 bases removed from V and 2 bases from J, the gap between germline ends came to 18 bases.

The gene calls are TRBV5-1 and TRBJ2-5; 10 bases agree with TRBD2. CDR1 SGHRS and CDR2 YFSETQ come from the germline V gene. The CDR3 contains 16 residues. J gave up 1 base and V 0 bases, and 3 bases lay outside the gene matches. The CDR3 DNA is TGCGCCAGCAGCTTGGGGGCTAGCGGGAGCCAAGAGACCCAGTACTTC. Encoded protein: CASSLGASGSQETQYF.

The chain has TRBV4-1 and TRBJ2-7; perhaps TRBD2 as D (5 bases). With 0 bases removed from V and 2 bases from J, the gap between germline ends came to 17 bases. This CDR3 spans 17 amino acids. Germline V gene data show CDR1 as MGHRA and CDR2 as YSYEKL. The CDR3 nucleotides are TGCGCCAGCAGCCAAGAGGTTGGCGGGCGGAGCCCCTACGAGCAGTACTTC. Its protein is CASSQEVGGRSPYEQYF.

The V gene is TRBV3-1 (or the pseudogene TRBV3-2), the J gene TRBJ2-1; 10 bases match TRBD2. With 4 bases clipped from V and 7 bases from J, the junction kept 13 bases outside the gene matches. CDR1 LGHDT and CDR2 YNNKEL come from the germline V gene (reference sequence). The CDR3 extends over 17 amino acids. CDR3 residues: CASSPLLAGAGGNEQFF. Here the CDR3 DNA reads TGTGCCAGCAGCCCGCTTCTAGCGGGAGCAGGAGGAAATGAGCAGTTCTTC.

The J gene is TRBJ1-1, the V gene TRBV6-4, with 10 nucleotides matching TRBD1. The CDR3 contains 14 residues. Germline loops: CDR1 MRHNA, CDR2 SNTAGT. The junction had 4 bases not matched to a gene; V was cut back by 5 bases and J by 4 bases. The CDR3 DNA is TGTGCCAGCAGTCGGACAGGGGGGATCACTGAAGCTTTCTTT. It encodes CASSRTGGITEAFF.

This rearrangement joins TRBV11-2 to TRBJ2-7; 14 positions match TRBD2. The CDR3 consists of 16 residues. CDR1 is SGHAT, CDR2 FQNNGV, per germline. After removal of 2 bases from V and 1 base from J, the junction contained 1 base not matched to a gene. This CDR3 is CASSLRLAGGSYEQYF. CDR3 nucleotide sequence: TGTGCCAGCAGCTTAAGACTAGCGGGAGGGTCCTACGAGCAGTACTTC.

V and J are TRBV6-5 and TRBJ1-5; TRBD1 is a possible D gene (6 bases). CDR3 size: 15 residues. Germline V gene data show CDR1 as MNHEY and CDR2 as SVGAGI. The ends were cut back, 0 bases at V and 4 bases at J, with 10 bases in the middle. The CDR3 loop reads CASSYSRTVNQPQHF. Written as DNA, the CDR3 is TGTGCCAGCAGTTACTCTAGGACAGTTAATCAGCCCCAGCATTTT.

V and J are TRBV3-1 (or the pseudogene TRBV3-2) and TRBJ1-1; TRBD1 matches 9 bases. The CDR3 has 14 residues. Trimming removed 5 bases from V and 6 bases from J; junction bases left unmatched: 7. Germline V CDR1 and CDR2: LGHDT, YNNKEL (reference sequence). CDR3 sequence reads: CASSFRDRVPEAFF. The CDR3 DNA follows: TGTGCCAGCAGCTTCCGGGACAGGGTCCCTGAAGCTTTCTTT.

The CDR3 nucleotides are TGTGCCAGCACCACTAGGGGGGGGAACTGGTATGGCTACACCTTC. Translating gives CASTTRGGNWYGYTF. The chain combines TRBV11-2 with TRBJ1-2; possible D gene TRBD1, 6 bases. Germline V gives CDR1 SGHAT, CDR2 FQNNGV. V lost 7 bases to trimming and J lost 5 bases, with 20 bases between them. The CDR3 has 15 residues.

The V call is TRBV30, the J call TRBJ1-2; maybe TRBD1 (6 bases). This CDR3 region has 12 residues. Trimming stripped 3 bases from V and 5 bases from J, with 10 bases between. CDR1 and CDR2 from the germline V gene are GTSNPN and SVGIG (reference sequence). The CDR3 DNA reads TGTGCCTGGAGCCACAGGGCTTATGGCTACACCTTC. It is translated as CAWSHRAYGYTF.

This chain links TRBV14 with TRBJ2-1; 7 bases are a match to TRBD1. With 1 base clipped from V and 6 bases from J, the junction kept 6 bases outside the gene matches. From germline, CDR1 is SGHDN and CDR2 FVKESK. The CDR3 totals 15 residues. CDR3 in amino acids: CASSQVGTESNEQFF. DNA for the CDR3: TGTGCCAGCAGCCAAGTGGGGACAGAGAGCAATGAGCAGTTCTTC. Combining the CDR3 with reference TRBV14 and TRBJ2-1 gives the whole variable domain EAGVTQFPSHSVIEKGQTVTLRCDPISGHDNLYWYRRVMGKEIKFLLHFVKESKQDESGMPNNRFLAERTGGTYSTLKVQPAELEDSGVYFCASSQVGTESNEQFFGPGTRLTVL.

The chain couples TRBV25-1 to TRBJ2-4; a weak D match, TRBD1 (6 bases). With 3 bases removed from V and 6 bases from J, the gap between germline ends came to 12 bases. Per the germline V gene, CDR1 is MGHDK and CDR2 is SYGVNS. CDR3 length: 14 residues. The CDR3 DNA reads TGTGCCAGCAGTGACCGGGACACCTTAAACATTCAGTACTTC. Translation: CASSDRDTLNIQYF.

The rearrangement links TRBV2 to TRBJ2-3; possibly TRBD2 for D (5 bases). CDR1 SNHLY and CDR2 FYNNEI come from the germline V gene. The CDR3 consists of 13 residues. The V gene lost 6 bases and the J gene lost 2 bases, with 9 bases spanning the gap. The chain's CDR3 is CASRDLNTDTQYF. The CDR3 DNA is TGTGCCAGCAGGGACTTGAACACAGATACGCAGTATTTT.

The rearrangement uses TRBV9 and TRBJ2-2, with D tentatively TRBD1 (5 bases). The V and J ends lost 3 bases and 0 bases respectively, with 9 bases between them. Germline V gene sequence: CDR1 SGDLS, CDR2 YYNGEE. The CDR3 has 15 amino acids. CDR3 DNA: TGTGCCAGCAGCGCACAGGATACGAACACCGGGGAGCTGTTTTTT. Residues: CASSAQDTNTGELFF.

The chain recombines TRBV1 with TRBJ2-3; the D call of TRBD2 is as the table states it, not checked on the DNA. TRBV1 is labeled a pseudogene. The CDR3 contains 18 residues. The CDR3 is CTSSPLQTSGPWTDTQYF. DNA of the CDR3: TGCACCAGCAGCCCCTTACAAACGAGCGGGCCTTGGACAGATACGCAGTATTTT.

The CDR3 loop is CASSLVETGDRFF. The CDR3 nucleotides are TGTGCCAGCAGCTTAGTTGAAACAGGCGATCGTTTCTTT. The chain combines TRBV7-9 with TRBJ1-1; perhaps TRBD1 as D (5 bases). CDR1 is SEHNR, CDR2 FQNEAQ, per germline (reference sequence). The germline V and J ends were trimmed by 1 base and 13 bases, with 16 bases remaining between them. CDR3 length: 13 residues.